This T cell receptor beta chain was retrieved from a study of T cell changes during pregnancy in multiple sclerosis. TCRdb's copy holds only in-frame clones and misses some; the assay was immunoSEQ multiplex PCR. This sample has tens of thousands of clones; around 90% occur once, and the top ten carry about 0.52%. The CDR3 contains 14 residues. Germline CDR1 is SEHNR and CDR2 is FQNEAQ (reference sequence). V lost 2 bases and J lost 8; bases outside the gene matches: 6. The sequencing here drew on CD4+ T cells from peripheral blood mononuclear cells, taken in the second trimester of pregnancy. The V call is TRBV7-9, the J call TRBJ1-2; the match to TRBD1 covers 9 bases. The TCR sequence derives from a female donor with multiple sclerosis, enrolled in a pregnancy study. The CDR3, as DNA: TGTGCCAGCAGCTTACAACAGGGGGCACGGGGCTACACCTTC. The encoded protein is CASSLQQGARGYTF.